This entry is about one T cell receptor beta chain. No antigen is known for it. Other nucleotide sequences from this sample produce the same CDR3. The table came from immunoSEQ multiplex PCR; TCRdb's copy has only in-frame clones and leaves some out. The sample has just under 250,000 clones, approximately 90% seen once; the top ten hold roughly 10%. This specimen comes from a study of Ad26.COV2.S vaccination and SARS-CoV-2 variants. Study overall: Within the COV1001 Ad26.COV2.S trial arm, the donor was enrolled. Study findings and constraints: Non-spike TCR breadth showed similarity between vaccine and placebo recipients.

V was pared by 5 bases and J by 2 bases, with 5 bases of the junction left unmatched. Germline CDR1 reads SGHTA; CDR2 reads FQGNSA. The length of the CDR3 is 14 residues. The sample's treatment: some 20 received Ad26.COV2.S at low or high dose, single or two shots; about 5 received placebo; per-sample allocation not given. The samples were gathered on day 63 after the first injection of vaccine or placebo. The chain carries TRBV7-2 and TRBJ2-7; 8 bases align to TRBD1. This sequence was found in a person between 18 and 59 years old who received the Ad26.COV2.S COVID-19 vaccine or a placebo. The sequenced sample was peripheral blood, obtained in a trial of Ad26.COV2.S vaccine versus placebo. CDR3 nucleotide sequence: TGTGCCAGCAGCCGCCGACAGGGGACCTACGAGCAGTACTTC. Protein product: CASSRRQGTYEQYF. Variable domain in full (rest from reference TRBV7-2 and TRBJ2-7): GAGVSQSPSNKVTEKGKDVELRCDPISGHTALYWYRQSLGQGLEFLIYFQGNSAPDKSGLPSDRFSAERTGGSVSTLTIQRTQQEDSAVYLCASSRRQGTYEQYFGPGTRLTVT.